The present T cell receptor (beta chain) was sequenced within a study of blood T cells in healthy people across ages (dated by TCRdb to the mid-2010s). The study in broad terms: In model experiments, roughly one uniquely barcoded TCR beta cDNA molecule per two T cells was captured by template switching. Using deep sequencing normalized with unique cDNA molecular identifiers, the study measured how TCR beta repertoire diversity changes with age. Donors were grouped into four age groups: young (average 16 years), middle-aged (about 38), aged (roughly 62) and long-lived (around 80). To avoid experimental bias, donors of different ages were randomly spread across the sequencing lanes. For two donors (one aged 18 to 30 and one aged 80 or older), the study analyzed two additional independent replicas of 1 million unique cDNA reads from the same blood draw. General findings and caveats noted by the study authors: Compared with the aged group, the long-lived group had more naive CD4+ T cells, fewer expanded clones and increased TCR diversity, a pattern suggesting age selection. Observed TCR beta diversity per million T cells fell roughly linearly with age, and a significant reduction was already apparent by age around 44. Estimates of total diversity based on one million sequenced T cells were regarded as lower bounds and as underestimates. A strong correlation was found between observed TCR beta diversity and the percentage of naive T cells measured by flow cytometry. Donor CMV infection status was unknown, potentially confounding age-related changes in expanded clonotypes. Since profiling was done on bulk unsorted PBMCs, naive and antigen-experienced compartments could not be conclusively compared.

Systemically healthy Caucasian individuals from Russia, around 39 in total and aged about 6 to 100 years, were included as donors. Each donor gave approximately 10 milliliters of peripheral blood, collected into EDTA-treated Vacutainer tubes. Ficoll-Paque density-gradient centrifugation was used to isolate PBMCs, with at least 7 million per sample. Total RNA, at least 6 micrograms per sample, was extracted from PBMCs with Trizol reagent. For every donor, an aliquot of PBMCs went through flow cytometry to measure the percentages of naive CD45RAhigh/CD27high T cells. Its CDR3 holds 14 amino acids, cysteine through phenylalanine. Left in the record is the CDR3 DNA by itself, 42 bases read in frame from the first base. From the germline V gene, CDR1 is SGHTA and CDR2 is FQGNSA. Library method: 5' RACE. TCRdb lists the instrument as Illumina HiSeq 2500. A second PCR of roughly 7 to 12 cycles was run with a J-beta primer mix and a sample-barcoded 5' primer. Each TCR beta cDNA molecule received a unique molecular identifier from a template-switch 5' adaptor carrying 12 random nucleotides. Each sample yielded at least 3 million CDR3-containing paired-end reads. First-strand cDNA synthesis was performed from all RNA using the Mint cDNA synthesis kit, with priming by a TRBC-specific oligonucleotide. After uracil-DNA glycosylase treatment, a first 18-cycle PCR used universal primers M1SS and BC2_uni_R on all cDNA. As for how the authors treated the data: For normalization, 1 million high-quality reads, each with a distinct molecular identifier, were randomly selected from each sample. Reads sharing molecular identifiers were discarded rather than binned into consensus sequences. MiTCR, with a Q25 quality threshold and the strictest error-elimination algorithm, was used for CDR3 identification, clonotype clustering and error correction. A nonparametric unseen species model with Euler transformation was used to estimate lower-bound total TCR beta diversity. TCRdb reran the public reads through fastp at Q25 and MiXCR, keeping productive beta chains. Under each unique CDR3 protein, matching rows form one entry showing the most common genes and DNA. The authors' filters were not applied to this entry. Here the sample has 850,000 or so distinct CDR3 sequences; under 35% occur a single time. 15% to 20% of the sample lies in the top ten.

Remarks on this clonotype: Its antigen is not yet known. No much larger clone is present one base from it, and per-base qualities are unavailable.

The rearrangement joined TRBV7-2 to TRBJ2-7; the D segment cannot be called with confidence. The J call may be wrong; the DNA end is better matched by TRBJ2-5. Sequencing used blood. The TCR originated in a woman of 80 years or more in good health. The DNA sequence reads TGTGCCAGCAGCCCCCAGGACGGGTTTGAGACCCAGTACTTC. It is translated as CASSPQDGFETQYF.